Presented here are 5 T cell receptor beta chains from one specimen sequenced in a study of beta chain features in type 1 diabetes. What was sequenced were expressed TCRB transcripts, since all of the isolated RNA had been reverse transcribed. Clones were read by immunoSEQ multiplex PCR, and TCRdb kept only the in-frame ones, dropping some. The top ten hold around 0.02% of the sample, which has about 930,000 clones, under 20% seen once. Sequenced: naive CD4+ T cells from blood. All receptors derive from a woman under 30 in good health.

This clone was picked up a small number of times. CDR3 coding DNA: TGCAGCGTTCGGGGGCTAGCGGGAGGCCGGGGTGAGACCCAGTACTTC. Its protein is CSVRGLAGGRGETQYF. The gene calls are TRBV29-1 and TRBJ2-5; 11 bases map to TRBD2. Germline CDR1 reads SQVTM; CDR2 reads ANQGSEA. CDR3 length equals 16 residues. The J segment lost 5 bases and the V segment lost 5 bases, leaving 13 bases of the junction unmatched.

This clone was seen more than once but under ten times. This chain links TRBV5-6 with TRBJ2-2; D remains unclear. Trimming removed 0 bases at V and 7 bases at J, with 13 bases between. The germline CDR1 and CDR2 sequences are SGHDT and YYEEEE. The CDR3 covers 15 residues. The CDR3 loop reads CASSLVRQYDGELFF. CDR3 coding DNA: TGTGCCAGCAGCTTGGTACGCCAGTATGACGGGGAGCTGTTTTTT.

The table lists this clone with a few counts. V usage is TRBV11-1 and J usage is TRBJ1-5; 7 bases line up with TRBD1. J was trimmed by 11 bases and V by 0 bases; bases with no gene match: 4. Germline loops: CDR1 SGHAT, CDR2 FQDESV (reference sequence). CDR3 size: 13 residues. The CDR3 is CASSLAPDRSQHF. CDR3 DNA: TGTGCCAGCAGCTTAGCTCCGGACAGGTCCCAGCATTTT.

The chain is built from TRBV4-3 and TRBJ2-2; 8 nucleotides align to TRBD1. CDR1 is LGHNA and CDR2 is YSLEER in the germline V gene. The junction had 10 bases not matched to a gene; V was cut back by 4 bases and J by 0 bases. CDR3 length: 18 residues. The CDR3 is CASSPVVIQGANTGELFF. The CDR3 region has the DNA TGCGCCAGCAGCCCTGTCGTTATACAGGGGGCGAACACCGGGGAGCTGTTTTTT.

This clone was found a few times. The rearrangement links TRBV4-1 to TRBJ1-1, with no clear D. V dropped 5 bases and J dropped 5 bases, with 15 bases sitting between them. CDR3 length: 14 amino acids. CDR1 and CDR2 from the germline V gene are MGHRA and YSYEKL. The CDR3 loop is CASSYPLRGTEAFF. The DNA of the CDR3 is TGCGCCAGCAGCTACCCTCTGCGAGGGACTGAAGCTTTCTTT.